This is a list of T cell receptor beta chains from one sample in a study of blood T cell repertoires in COVID-19. This table comes from immunoSEQ multiplex PCR, and its TCRdb copy is limited to in-frame clones, with some not included. The data contain about 180,000 clones, 80% to 90% of them singletons. Sequencing was carried out using peripheral blood. Receptors originate from a woman older than 75 with COVID-19, enrolled during active disease. CDR3s include the opening cysteine and the closing phenylalanine or tryptophan. The D gene is left open where the match is weak. The size of a clone is reported for some rows only, either as once, few or many, or as a class for expanded clones.

CASSLGGGAGSTDTQYF | TGTGCCAGCAGCTTAGGCGGTGGGGCGGGGAGCACAGATACGCAGTATTTT | - | TRBJ2-3 | 17 | - | TRBV7-9
CASRPGTLYEQYF | TGTGCCAGCAGACCCGGGACACTTTACGAGCAGTACTTC | - | TRBJ2-7 | 13 | - | TRBV6-5
CASSELASYNEQFF | TGTGCCAGCAGTGAACTAGCGTCTTACAATGAGCAGTTCTTC | - | TRBJ2-1 | 14 | - | TRBV25-1
CAWSSGLGGLAGGRDTQYF | TGTGCCTGGAGTAGTGGTTTGGGGGGACTAGCGGGAGGCAGGGATACGCAGTATTTT | - | TRBJ2-3 | 19 | TRBD2 | TRBV30
CASSLGDRLNTGELFF | TGTGCCAGTAGTCTAGGGGACAGGCTAAACACCGGGGAGCTGTTTTTT | - | TRBJ2-2 | 16 | TRBD1 | TRBV19
CASSDRQANTEAFF | TGTGCCAGCAGCGATCGACAGGCTAACACTGAAGCTTTCTTT | - | TRBJ1-1 | 14 | - | TRBV9
CASSGPTGALGEQYF | TGTGCCAGCAGTGGTCCGACAGGGGCTTTGGGTGAGCAGTACTTC | - | TRBJ2-7 | 15 | TRBD1 | TRBV2
CASSPDPDRPIYGYTF | TGTGCCAGCAGCCCGGACCCGGACAGGCCCATCTATGGCTACACCTTC | once | TRBJ1-2 | 16 | TRBD1 | TRBV7-2
CASSLALFGTPNEKLFF | TGCGCCAGCAGCTTGGCACTATTTGGTACACCGAATGAAAAACTGTTTTTT | - | TRBJ1-4 | 17 | - | TRBV5-1
CASSFPQGGEQYF | TGCGCCAGCAGCTTCCCCCAGGGTGGGGAGCAGTACTTC | hyperexpanded | TRBJ2-7 | 13 | - | TRBV5-1
CASSQVQVNEQFF | TGCGCCAGCAGCCAGGTTCAGGTCAATGAGCAGTTCTTC | - | TRBJ2-1 | 13 | - | TRBV4-1
CASSPGGGATDTQYF | TGTGCCAGCAGCCCAGGCGGGGGGGCCACAGATACGCAGTATTTT | - | TRBJ2-3 | 15 | TRBD2 | TRBV7-2
CASSFYGSTDTQYF | TGTGCCAGCAGCTTCTACGGGAGCACAGATACGCAGTATTTT | - | TRBJ2-3 | 14 | - | TRBV11-2
CATSRADQGPTDTQYF | TGTGCCACCAGCAGAGCTGATCAGGGGCCCACAGATACGCAGTATTTT | - | TRBJ2-3 | 16 | - | TRBV15
CASSQEVGNTVHEQYF | TGCGCCAGCAGCCAAGAAGTTGGTAACACCGTCCACGAGCAGTACTTC | - | TRBJ2-7 | 16 | - | TRBV4-1
CASSTYDRGEKLFF | TGCGCCAGCAGCACCTATGACAGGGGTGAAAAACTGTTTTTT | - | TRBJ1-4 | 14 | TRBD1 | TRBV5-1
CASSLERTGELFF | TGTGCCAGCAGCTTAGAGCGCACCGGGGAGCTGTTTTTT | - | TRBJ2-2 | 13 | - | TRBV11-3
CASSGFGGNPSTDTQYF | TGTGCCAGCAGTGGGTTTGGCGGGAATCCTAGCACAGATACGCAGTATTTT | few | TRBJ2-3 | 17 | - | TRBV25-1
CASSQGQEWTQYF | TGTGCCAGCAGCCAGGGACAGGAATGGACCCAGTACTTC | - | TRBJ2-5 | 13 | TRBD1 | TRBV7-8
CASSLATLAVNEQFF | TGTGCCAGCAGCTTAGCGACCCTAGCGGTCAATGAGCAGTTCTTC | once | TRBJ2-1 | 15 | TRBD2 | TRBV7-2
CASTPSSGGLSETQYF | TGTGCCAGCACTCCCTCCAGCGGGGGTCTATCGGAGACCCAGTACTTC | - | TRBJ2-5 | 16 | TRBD2 | TRBV27
CASSTQVGDYEQYF | TGCGCCAGCAGCACCCAAGTCGGGGACTACGAGCAGTACTTC | - | TRBJ2-7 | 14 | - | TRBV4-1
CASSLASGGGTSWQYF | TGTGCCAGCAGCTTAGCGAGCGGGGGGGGTACGAGTTGGCAGTACTTC | - | TRBJ2-7 | 16 | TRBD2 | TRBV11-2
CASSLGTGGTTGELFF | TGCGCCAGCAGCTTGGGGACAGGGGGCACCACCGGGGAGCTGTTTTTT | - | TRBJ2-2 | 16 | TRBD1 | TRBV5-1
CASSLFGASNTEAFF | TGCGCCAGCAGCTTGTTCGGAGCCTCCAACACTGAAGCTTTCTTT | - | TRBJ1-1 | 15 | - | TRBV5-1
CSVVGHLSYEQYF | TGCAGCGTTGTGGGACACCTCTCCTACGAGCAGTACTTC | - | TRBJ2-7 | 13 | - | TRBV29-1
CASSVGSNYGYTF | TGTGCCAGCAGCGTAGGGAGTAACTATGGCTACACCTTC | - | TRBJ1-2 | 13 | - | TRBV9